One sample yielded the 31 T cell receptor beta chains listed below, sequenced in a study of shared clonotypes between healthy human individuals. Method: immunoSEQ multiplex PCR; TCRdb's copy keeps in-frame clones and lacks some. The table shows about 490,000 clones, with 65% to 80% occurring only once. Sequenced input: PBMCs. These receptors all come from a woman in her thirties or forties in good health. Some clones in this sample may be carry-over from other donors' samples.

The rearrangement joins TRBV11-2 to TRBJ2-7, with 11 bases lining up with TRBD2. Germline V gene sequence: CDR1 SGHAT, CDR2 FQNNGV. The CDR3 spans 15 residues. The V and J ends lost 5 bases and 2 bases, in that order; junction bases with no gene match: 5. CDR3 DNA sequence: TGTGCCAGCAGCGTCGGGACTAGCGGAACCTACGAGCAGTACTTC. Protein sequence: CASSVGTSGTYEQYF. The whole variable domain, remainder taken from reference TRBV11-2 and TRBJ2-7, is EAGVAQSPRYKIIEKRQSVAFWCNPISGHATLYWYQQILGQGPKLLIQFQNNGVVDDSQLPKDRFSAERLKGVDSTLKIQPAKLEDSAVYLCASSVGTSGTYEQYFGPGTRLTVT.

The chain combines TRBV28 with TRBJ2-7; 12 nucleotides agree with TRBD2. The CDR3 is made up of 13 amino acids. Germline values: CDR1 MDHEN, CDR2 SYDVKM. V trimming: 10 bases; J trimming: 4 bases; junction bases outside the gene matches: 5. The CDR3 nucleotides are TGTGCCACCTGGACTAGCGGGACTTACGAGCAGTACTTC. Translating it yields CATWTSGTYEQYF.

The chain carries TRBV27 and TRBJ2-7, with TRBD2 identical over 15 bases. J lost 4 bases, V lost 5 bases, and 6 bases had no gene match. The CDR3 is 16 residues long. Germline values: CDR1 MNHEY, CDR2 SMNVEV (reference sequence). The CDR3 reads CASSPSGTSGRYEQYF. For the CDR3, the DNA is TGTGCCAGCAGTCCCTCCGGGACTAGCGGGAGGTACGAGCAGTACTTC.

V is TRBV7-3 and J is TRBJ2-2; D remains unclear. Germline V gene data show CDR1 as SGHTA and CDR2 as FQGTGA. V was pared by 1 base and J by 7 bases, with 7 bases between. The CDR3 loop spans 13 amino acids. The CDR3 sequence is CASSLRSLGELFF. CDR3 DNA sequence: TGTGCCAGCAGCTTAAGGTCGCTCGGGGAGCTGTTTTTT.

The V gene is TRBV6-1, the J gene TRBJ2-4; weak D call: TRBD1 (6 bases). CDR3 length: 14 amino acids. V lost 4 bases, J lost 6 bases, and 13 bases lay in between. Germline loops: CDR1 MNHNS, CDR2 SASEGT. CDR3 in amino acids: CASSAGTITNIQYF. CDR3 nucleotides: TGTGCCAGCAGTGCCGGGACAATCACAAACATTCAGTACTTC.

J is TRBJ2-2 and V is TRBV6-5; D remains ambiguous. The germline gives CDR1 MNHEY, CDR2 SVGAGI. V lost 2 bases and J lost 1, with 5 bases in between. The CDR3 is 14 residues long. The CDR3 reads CASSYDRNTGELFF. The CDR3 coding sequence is TGTGCCAGCAGTTACGACCGGAACACCGGGGAGCTGTTTTTT.

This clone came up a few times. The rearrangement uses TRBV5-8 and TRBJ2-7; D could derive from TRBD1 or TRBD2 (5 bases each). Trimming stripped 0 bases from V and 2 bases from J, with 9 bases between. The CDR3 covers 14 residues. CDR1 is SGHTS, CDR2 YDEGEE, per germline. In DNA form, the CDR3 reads TGTGCCAGCAGCTTGGGAGGGGCTACCTACGAGCAGTACTTC. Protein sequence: CASSLGGATYEQYF.

This chain's CDR3 is CASSLLRGGTGELFF. CDR3 bases: TGTGCCAGCAGCTTGCTTCGGGGCGGCACCGGGGAGCTGTTTTTT. The rearrangement joins TRBV6-6 to TRBJ2-2; either TRBD1 or TRBD2 may fit D (5 bases each). CDR3 length: 15 residues. Germline assignment: CDR1 MNHNY and CDR2 SVGAGI (reference sequence). Trimming stripped 6 bases from V and 4 bases from J, with 15 bases between.

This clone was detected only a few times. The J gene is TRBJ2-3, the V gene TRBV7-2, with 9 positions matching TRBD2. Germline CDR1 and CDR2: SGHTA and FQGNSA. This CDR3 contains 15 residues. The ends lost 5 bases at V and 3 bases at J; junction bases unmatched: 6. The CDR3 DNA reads TGTGCCAGCAGCCCGGTCCTAGCGGGAACAGATACGCAGTATTTT. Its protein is CASSPVLAGTDTQYF.

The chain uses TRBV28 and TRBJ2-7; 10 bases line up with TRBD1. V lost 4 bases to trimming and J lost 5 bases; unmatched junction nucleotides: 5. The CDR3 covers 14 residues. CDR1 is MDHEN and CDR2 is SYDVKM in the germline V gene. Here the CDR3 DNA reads TGTGCCAGCAGTTCTAGGACAGGGGGTAACGAGCAGTACTTC. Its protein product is CASSSRTGGNEQYF.

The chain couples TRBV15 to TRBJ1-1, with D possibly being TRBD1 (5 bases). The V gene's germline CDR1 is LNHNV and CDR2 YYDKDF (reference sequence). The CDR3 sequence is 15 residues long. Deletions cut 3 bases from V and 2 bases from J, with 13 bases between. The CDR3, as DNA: TGTGCCACCAGCAGCCCCATCACAGGTAACACTGAAGCTTTCTTT. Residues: CATSSPITGNTEAFF. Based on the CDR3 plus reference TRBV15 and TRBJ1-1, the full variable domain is DAMVIQNPRYQVTQFGKPVTLSCSQTLNHNVMYWYQQKSSQAPKLLFHYYDKDFNNEADTPDNFQSRRPNTSFCFLDIRSPGLGDTAMYLCATSSPITGNTEAFFGQGTRLTVV.

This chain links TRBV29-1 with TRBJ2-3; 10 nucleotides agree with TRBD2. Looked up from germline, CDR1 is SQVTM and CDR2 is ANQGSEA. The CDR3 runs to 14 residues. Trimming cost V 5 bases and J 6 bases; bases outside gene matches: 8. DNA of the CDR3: TGCAGCGTTCCACCTAGCGGGAGTTCGGATACGCAGTATTTT. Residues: CSVPPSGSSDTQYF.

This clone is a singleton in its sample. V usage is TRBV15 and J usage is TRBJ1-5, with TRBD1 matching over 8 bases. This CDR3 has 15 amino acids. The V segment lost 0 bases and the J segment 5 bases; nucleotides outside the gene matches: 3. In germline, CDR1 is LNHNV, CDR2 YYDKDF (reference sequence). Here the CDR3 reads CATSRDSDRDQPQHF. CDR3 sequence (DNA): TGTGCCACCAGCAGAGATTCGGACAGGGATCAGCCCCAGCATTTT.

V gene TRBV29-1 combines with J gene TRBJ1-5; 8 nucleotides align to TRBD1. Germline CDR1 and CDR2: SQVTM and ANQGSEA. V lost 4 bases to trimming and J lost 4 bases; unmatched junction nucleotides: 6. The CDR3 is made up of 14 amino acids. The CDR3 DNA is TGCAGCGTTGGATGGGGACAGGTTAATCAGCCCCAGCATTTT. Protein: CSVGWGQVNQPQHF. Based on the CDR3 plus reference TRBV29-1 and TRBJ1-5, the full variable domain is SAVISQKPSRDICQRGTSLTIQCQVDSQVTMMFWYRQQPGQSLTLIATANQGSEATYESGFVIDKFPISRPNLTFSTLTVSNMSPEDSSIYLCSVGWGQVNQPQHFGDGTRLSIL.

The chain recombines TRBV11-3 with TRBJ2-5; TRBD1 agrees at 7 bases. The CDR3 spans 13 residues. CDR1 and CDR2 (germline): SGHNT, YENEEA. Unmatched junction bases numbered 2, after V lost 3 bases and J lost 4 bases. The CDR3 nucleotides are TGTGCCAGCAGCTTGGACAGGTCAGAGACCCAGTACTTC. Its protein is CASSLDRSETQYF. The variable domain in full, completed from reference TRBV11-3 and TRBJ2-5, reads EAGVVQSPRYKIIEKKQPVAFWCNPISGHNTLYWYLQNLGQGPELLIRYENEEAVDDSQLPKDRFSAERLKGVDSTLKIQPAELGDSAVYLCASSLDRSETQYFGPGTRLLVL.

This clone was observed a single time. The CDR3 DNA reads as TGTGCCAGCAAAATGGGGAGGGCGGGAGATACGCAGTATTTT. It is translated as CASKMGRAGDTQYF. The genes are TRBV7-8 and TRBJ2-3; 7 nucleotides agree with TRBD2. Germline CDR1 SGHVS, CDR2 FQNEAQ. The ends lost 7 bases at V and 5 bases at J; junction bases unmatched: 9. The CDR3 runs 14 residues. Filled out from reference TRBV7-8 and TRBJ2-3, the complete variable domain reads GAGVSQSPRYKVAKRGQDVALRCDPISGHVSLFWYQQALGQGPEFLTYFQNEAQLDKSGLPSDRFFAERPEGSVSTLKIQRTQQEDSAVYLCASKMGRAGDTQYFGPGTRLTVL.

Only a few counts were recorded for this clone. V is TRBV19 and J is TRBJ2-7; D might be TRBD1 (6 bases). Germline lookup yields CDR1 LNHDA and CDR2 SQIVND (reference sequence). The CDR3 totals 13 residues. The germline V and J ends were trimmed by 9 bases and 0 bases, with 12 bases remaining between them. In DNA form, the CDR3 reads TGTGCCAGCTCAGTCAGGGGCTCCTACGAGCAGTACTTC. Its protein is CASSVRGSYEQYF.

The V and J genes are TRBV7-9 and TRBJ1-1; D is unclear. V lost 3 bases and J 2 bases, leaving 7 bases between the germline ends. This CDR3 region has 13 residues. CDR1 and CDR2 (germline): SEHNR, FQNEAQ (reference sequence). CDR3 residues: CASSFDGNTEAFF. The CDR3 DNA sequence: TGTGCCAGCAGCTTCGACGGAAACACTGAAGCTTTCTTT.

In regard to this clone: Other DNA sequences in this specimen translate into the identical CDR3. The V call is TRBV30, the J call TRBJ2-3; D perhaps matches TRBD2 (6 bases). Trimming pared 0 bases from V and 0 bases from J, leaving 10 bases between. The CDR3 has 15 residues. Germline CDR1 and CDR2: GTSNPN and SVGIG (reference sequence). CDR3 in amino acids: CAWSVLAGSTDTQYF. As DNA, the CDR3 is TGTGCCTGGAGTGTACTGGCGGGAAGCACAGATACGCAGTATTTT.

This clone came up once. As DNA, the CDR3 is TGTGCCAGTGGGGCGTGGCCAGATACGCAGTATTTT. Translating gives CASGAWPDTQYF. V usage is TRBV19 and J usage is TRBJ2-3, with D perhaps matching TRBD1 (5 bases). Germline-derived CDR1 and CDR2 are LNHDA and SQIVND (reference sequence). V lost 8 bases to trimming and J lost 4 bases, with 10 bases between them. The CDR3 loop spans 12 amino acids.

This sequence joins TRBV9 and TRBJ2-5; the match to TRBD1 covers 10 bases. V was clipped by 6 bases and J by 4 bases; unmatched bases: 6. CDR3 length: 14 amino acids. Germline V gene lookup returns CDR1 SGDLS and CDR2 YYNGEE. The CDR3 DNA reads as TGTGCCAGCACCGGGACAGGGGTCGGAGAGACCCAGTACTTC. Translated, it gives CASTGTGVGETQYF. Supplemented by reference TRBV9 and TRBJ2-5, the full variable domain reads DSGVTQTPKHLITATGQRVTLRCSPRSGDLSVYWYQQSLDQGLQFLIQYYNGEERAKGNILERFSAQQFPDLHSELNLSSLELGDSALYFCASTGTGVGETQYFGPGTRLLVL.

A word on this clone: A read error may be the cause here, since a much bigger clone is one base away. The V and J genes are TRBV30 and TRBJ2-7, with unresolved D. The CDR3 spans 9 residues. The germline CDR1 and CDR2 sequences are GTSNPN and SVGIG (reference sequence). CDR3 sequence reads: CAFRGVQHF. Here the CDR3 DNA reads TGTGCCTTCCGTGGTGTGCAGCACTTC.

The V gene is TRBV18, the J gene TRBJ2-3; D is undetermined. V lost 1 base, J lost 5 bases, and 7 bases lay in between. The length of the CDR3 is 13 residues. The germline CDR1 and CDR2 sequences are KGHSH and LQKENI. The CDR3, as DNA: TGTGCCAGCTCACCACTTATGGGAGATACGCAGTATTTT. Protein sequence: CASSPLMGDTQYF.

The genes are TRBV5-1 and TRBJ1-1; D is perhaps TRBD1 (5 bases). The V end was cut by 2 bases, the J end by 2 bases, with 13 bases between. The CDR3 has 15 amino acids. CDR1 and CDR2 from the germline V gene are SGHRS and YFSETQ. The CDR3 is CASSFGAGFNTEAFF. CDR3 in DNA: TGCGCCAGCAGCTTCGGGGCAGGGTTTAACACTGAAGCTTTCTTT.

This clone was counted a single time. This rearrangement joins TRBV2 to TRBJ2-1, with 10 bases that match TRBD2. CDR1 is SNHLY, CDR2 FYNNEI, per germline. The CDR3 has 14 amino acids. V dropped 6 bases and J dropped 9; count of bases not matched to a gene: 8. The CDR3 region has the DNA TGTGCCAGCAGGGGACTAGCGTCTGGAGGTGAGCAGTTCTTC. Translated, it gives CASRGLASGGEQFF.

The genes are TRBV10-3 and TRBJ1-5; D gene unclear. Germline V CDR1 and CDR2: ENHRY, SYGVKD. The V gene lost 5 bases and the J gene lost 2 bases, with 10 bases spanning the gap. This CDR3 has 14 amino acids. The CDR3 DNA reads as TGTGCCATCAGTAATGAAGTAGGCAATCAGCCCCAGCATTTT. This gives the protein CAISNEVGNQPQHF.

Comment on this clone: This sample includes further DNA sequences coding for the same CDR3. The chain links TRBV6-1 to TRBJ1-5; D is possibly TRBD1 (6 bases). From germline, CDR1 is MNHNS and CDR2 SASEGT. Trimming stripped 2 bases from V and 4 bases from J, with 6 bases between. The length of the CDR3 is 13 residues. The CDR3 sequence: CASSETGNQPQHF. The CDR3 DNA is TGTGCCAGCAGTGAAACAGGGAATCAGCCCCAGCATTTT.

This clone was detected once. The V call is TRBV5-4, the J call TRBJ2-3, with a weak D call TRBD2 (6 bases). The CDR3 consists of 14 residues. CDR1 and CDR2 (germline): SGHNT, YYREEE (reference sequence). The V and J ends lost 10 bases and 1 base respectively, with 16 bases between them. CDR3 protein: CAYRRAPGTDTQYF. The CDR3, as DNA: TGTGCCTACAGGAGGGCCCCGGGCACAGATACGCAGTATTTT.

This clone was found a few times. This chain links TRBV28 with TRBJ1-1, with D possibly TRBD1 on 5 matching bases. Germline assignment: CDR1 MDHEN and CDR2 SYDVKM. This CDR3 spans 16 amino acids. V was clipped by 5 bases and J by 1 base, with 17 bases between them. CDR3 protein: CASSPLLQTANTEAFF. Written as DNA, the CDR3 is TGTGCCAGCAGTCCCCTACTCCAGACAGCGAACACTGAAGCTTTCTTT. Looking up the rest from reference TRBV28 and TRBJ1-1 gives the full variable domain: DVKVTQSSRYLVKRTGEKVFLECVQDMDHENMFWYRQDPGLGLRLIYFSYDVKMKEKGDIPEGYSVSREKKERFSLILESASTNQTSMYLCASSPLLQTANTEAFFGQGTRLTVV.

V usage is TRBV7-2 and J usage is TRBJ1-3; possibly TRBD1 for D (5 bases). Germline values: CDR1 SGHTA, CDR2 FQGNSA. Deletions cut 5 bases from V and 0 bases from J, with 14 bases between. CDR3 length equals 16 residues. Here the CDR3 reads CASSQRRDFSGNTIYF. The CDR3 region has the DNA TGTGCCAGCAGCCAACGGCGGGACTTCTCTGGAAACACCATATATTTT.

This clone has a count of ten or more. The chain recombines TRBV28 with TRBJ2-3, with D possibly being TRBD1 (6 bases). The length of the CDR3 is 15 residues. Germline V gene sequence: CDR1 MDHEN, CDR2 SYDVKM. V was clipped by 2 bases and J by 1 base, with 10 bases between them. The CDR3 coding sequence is TGTGCCAGCAGTTTACCTGACAGGCGCACAGATACGCAGTATTTT. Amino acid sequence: CASSLPDRRTDTQYF.